This T cell receptor beta chain was sequenced for a study of response to subunit inactivated influenza vaccine. Turning to this clonotype: The antigen is unknown.

Findings of the study overall: Each seasonal influenza vaccination, the authors suggested, recruits few new T cells.

Trimming cost V 3 bases and J 2 bases, with 12 bases left between them. Germline V gene lookup returns CDR1 SEHNR and CDR2 FQNEAQ (reference sequence). The CDR3 is made up of 15 amino acids. MiXCR, run by TCRdb on the RT-PCR reads, gives a single entry per CDR3 protein. This table holds about 540,000 distinct CDR3 sequences, roughly 15% found once. The chain employs TRBV7-9 and TRBJ2-3; D uncertain. The source is a man in his fifties who received an inactivated influenza vaccine. The sequenced sample was PBMCs from blood, obtained about 12 days after vaccination. CDR3 in amino acids: CASSFVAGPTDTQYF. The DNA for the CDR3 is TGTGCCAGCAGCTTTGTGGCAGGCCCCACAGATACGCAGTATTTT.